The 11 T cell receptor beta chains below were found in one sample sequenced in a study of CDR3 diversity in severe acne. A single record per CDR3 protein comes from TCRdb applying MiXCR to the PCR reads. The sample yields approximately 90,000 distinct CDR3 sequences, about 50% seen once. The material sequenced was blood. Source of these receptors: a male donor in good health, serving as a control.

The chain couples TRBV3-1 to TRBJ2-2; the match to TRBD2 covers 9 bases. Trimming at V came to 2 bases and at J to 16 bases, leaving 17 bases not matched to a gene. CDR1 LGHDT and CDR2 YNNKEL come from the germline V gene (reference sequence). The CDR3 extends over 16 amino acids. The DNA for the CDR3 is TGTGCCAGCAGCCAACCGGGACTAGCTGACACCGGGGGGCCGTTTTTT. This encodes CASSQPGLADTGGPFF.

In regard to this clonotype: The conserved closing phenylalanine or tryptophan is absent in this CDR3, likely reflecting a read error. The DNA is omitted, as the CDR3 cannot be located on it reliably, and the CDR3 follows TCRdb's listing. This chain uses TRBV9 with TRBJ2-2. The CDR3 has 8 residues if both end residues are counted. CDR1 is SGDLS, CDR2 YYNGEE, per germline. CDR3 residues: CASSVGTL.

The chain is built from TRBV10-3 and TRBJ2-1, with D possibly matching TRBD1 (5 bases). In germline, CDR1 is ENHRY, CDR2 SYGVKD. The CDR3 extends over 14 amino acids. V lost 0 bases and J lost 10, with 13 bases in between. The CDR3 sequence is CAISESGAYTEQFF. CDR3 bases: TGTGCCATCAGTGAGTCAGGGGCCTACACCGAGCAGTTCTTC.

Worth noting for this clonotype: No conserved phenylalanine or tryptophan is present at the end of the CDR3, so a read error is the likely explanation. The CDR3 sequence is CASSLPAHEAFL. As DNA, the CDR3 is TGCGCCAGCAGCTTGCCGGCCCACGAAGCTTTCCTT. The chain couples TRBV5-1 to TRBJ1-1; D not resolved. Trimming took 1 base from V and 8 from J, leaving 9 bases between them. Germline V gene sequence: CDR1 SGHRS, CDR2 YFSETQ. CDR3 length: 12 residues.

This sequence joins TRBV7-9 and TRBJ1-6; 7 bases align to TRBD1. Germline lookup yields CDR1 SEHNR and CDR2 FQNEAQ (reference sequence). CDR3 length equals 15 residues. The trim removed 5 bases at V and 8 bases at J, leaving 9 bases unmatched. The CDR3 spells CASSPKAGGYSPLHF. CDR3 bases: TGTGCCAGCAGCCCCAAGGCAGGGGGTTATTCACCCCTCCACTTT.

V usage is TRBV11-2 and J usage is TRBJ1-2; no firm D call. The germline CDR1 and CDR2 sequences are SGHAT and FQNNGV. Trimming shortened V by 2 bases and J by 6 bases, and 7 bases separated the two germline ends. The CDR3 sequence is 12 residues long. The DNA for the CDR3 is TGTGCCAGCAGCTTAACGGAAGATGGCTACACCTTC. It is translated as CASSLTEDGYTF.

This clonotype turned up a few times. The genes are TRBV19 and TRBJ2-7; 7 bases fit TRBD1. Germline V CDR1 and CDR2: LNHDA, SQIVND (reference sequence). The CDR3 runs to 16 residues. V shed 6 bases and J 1 base; nucleotides not matched to a gene: 12. The CDR3 DNA is TGTGCCAGTAGGAACCCACTCCGGGACAGATCCTACGAGCAGTACTTC. It is translated as CASRNPLRDRSYEQYF.

The J gene is TRBJ1-5, the V gene TRBV2; D is perhaps TRBD1 (5 bases). This CDR3 region has 15 residues. V lost 4 bases, J lost 0 bases, and 10 bases lay in between. Germline V gives CDR1 SNHLY, CDR2 FYNNEI. DNA for the CDR3: TGTGCCAGCAGTGCAGGGCAATATAGCAATCAGCCCCAGCATTTT. Amino acid sequence: CASSAGQYSNQPQHF.

This clonotype is medium-sized within its sample. V and J are TRBV6-1 and TRBJ1-1; 7 nucleotides align to TRBD1. J was trimmed by 6 bases and V by 11 bases; bases with no gene match: 6. Germline V gene data show CDR1 as MNHNS and CDR2 as SASEGT. The CDR3 loop spans 11 amino acids. CDR3 bases: TGTGCCCACAGGGGTACGGCTGAAGCTTTCTTT. This sequence encodes CAHRGTAEAFF.

This clonotype came up many times. The genes are TRBV6-1 and TRBJ2-2; D uncertain. Germline V gene lookup returns CDR1 MNHNS and CDR2 SASEGT. Trimming pared 6 bases from V and 2 bases from J, leaving 4 bases between. The CDR3 sequence is 12 residues long. CDR3 DNA sequence: TGTGCCAGCAGGGCAAACACCGGGGAGCTGTTTTTT. Protein sequence: CASRANTGELFF.

As for this clonotype: A junction end diverges from the germline sequence, so it may reflect a read error. CDR3 sequence: CASSPLLNTEALF. The CDR3 bases are TGTGCCAGCAGCCCCCTGCTGAACACTGAAGCTTTATTT. V usage is TRBV12-3 or TRBV12-4 and J usage is TRBJ1-1, with unresolved D. The CDR3 totals 13 residues.